These T cell receptor beta chains were read from a single sample in a study of spatial heterogeneity in lung cancer. TCRdb analysed the 5' RACE reads with MiXCR anew, one entry per CDR3 protein. This table has about 25,000 distinct CDR3 sequences, 7% appearing once. Sequences were derived from PBMCs, sampled at surgery. These TCRs come from a male donor with early-stage non-small cell lung cancer. CDR3s include the opening cysteine and the closing phenylalanine or tryptophan. The D gene is left open where the match is weak. Clone size appears in some rows only: once, few, many, or a class for an expanded clone.

abundance	d_gene	v_gene	j_gene	CDR3aa	CDR3nt
few	.	TRBV27	TRBJ2-3	CASSGGGVTDTQYF	TGTGCCAGCTCGGGAGGGGGCGTGACAGATACGCAGTATTTT
few	.	TRBV4-2	TRBJ2-7	CASSIGESYEQYF	TGTGCCAGCAGCATCGGTGAAAGCTACGAGCAGTACTTC
few	TRBD2	TRBV11-2	TRBJ2-1	CASSLGLEEFF	TGTGCCAGCAGCTTGGGACTAGAAGAGTTCTTC
many	.	TRBV20-1	TRBJ1-6	CSGVTLRDSPLHF	TGCAGTGGTGTTACGCTTAGGGATTCACCCCTCCACTTT
medium-sized	.	TRBV5-1	TRBJ2-7	CASSLEDSDYEQYF	TGCGCCAGCAGCTTGGAGGACAGCGACTACGAGCAGTACTTC
many	TRBD1	TRBV28	TRBJ2-3	CASSRSSTGGTDTQYF	TGTGCCAGCAGTCGGTCCAGTACAGGGGGCACAGATACGCAGTATTTT
once	.	TRBV11-2	TRBJ1-4	CASSSSGSLNEKLFF	TGTGCCAGCAGCTCCTCAGGGAGCCTTAATGAAAAACTGTTTTTT
many	.	TRBV25-1	TRBJ2-1	CASGFHEQFF	TGTGCCAGCGGGTTTCATGAGCAGTTCTTC
many	TRBD1	TRBV28	TRBJ1-4	CASRQQGRNEKLFF	TGTGCCAGCAGGCAACAGGGGCGGAATGAAAAACTGTTTTTT
many	.	TRBV5-1	TRBJ1-2	CASSLEGVDGYTF	TGCGCCAGCAGCTTGGAAGGGGTGGATGGCTACACCTTC
many	.	TRBV20-1	TRBJ2-3	CSARDFDTQYF	TGCAGTGCTAGAGACTTCGATACGCAGTATTTT
medium-sized	.	TRBV4-1	TRBJ1-2	CASSRDLNYGYTF	TGCGCCAGCAGTCGGGACCTAAACTATGGCTACACCTTC
many	.	TRBV20-1	TRBJ1-2	CSALSTARVKGYTF	TGCAGTGCCCTGTCGACGGCCAGGGTAAAGGGCTACACCTTC
.	.	TRBV24-1	TRBJ1-5	CATSEPYSNQPQHF	TGTGCCACCAGTGAGCCGTATAGCAATCAGCCCCAGCATTTT
many	.	TRBV4-1	TRBJ2-1	CASSQELVAHSNEQFF	TGCGCCAGCAGCCAAGAGCTAGTCGCACACTCTAATGAGCAGTTCTTC
many	.	TRBV28	TRBJ1-2	CASISNDMSFLYGYTF	TGTGCCAGCATCAGCAACGACATGAGTTTCCTCTATGGCTACACCTTC